Included here is one T cell receptor beta chain sequence, with context. Libraries were prepared by immunoSEQ multiplex PCR; TCRdb keeps only in-frame clonotypes and omits some of them. The sample shows about 360,000 clones, 80% to 90% of them seen only once. Germline V gene sequence: CDR1 SGHTA, CDR2 FQGTGA. After removal of 0 bases from V and 5 bases from J, the junction contained 7 bases not matched to a gene. The CDR3 contains 18 residues. The entry originates in a study of cytomegalovirus exposure and HLA in healthy donors. The source material was PBMCs. This chain connects TRBV7-3 to TRBJ2-3; TRBD2 aligns across 14 bases. The source is a woman aged 18 to 35 in good health and CMV-seronegative. CDR3 sequence reads: CASSLTPGLAGALDTQYF. The CDR3 DNA reads as TGTGCCAGCAGCTTAACCCCGGGACTAGCGGGAGCATTAGATACGCAGTATTTT.